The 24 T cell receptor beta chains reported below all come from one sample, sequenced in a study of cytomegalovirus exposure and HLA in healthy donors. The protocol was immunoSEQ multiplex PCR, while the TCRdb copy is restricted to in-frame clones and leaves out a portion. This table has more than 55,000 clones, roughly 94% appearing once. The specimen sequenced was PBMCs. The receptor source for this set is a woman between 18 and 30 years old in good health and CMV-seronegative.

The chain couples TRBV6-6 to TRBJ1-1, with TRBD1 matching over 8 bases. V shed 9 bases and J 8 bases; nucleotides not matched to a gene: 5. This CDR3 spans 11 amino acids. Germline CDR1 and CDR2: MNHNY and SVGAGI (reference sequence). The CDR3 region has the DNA TGTGCCAGTCAGGGGGCTCACGAAGCTTTCTTT. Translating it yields CASQGAHEAFF.

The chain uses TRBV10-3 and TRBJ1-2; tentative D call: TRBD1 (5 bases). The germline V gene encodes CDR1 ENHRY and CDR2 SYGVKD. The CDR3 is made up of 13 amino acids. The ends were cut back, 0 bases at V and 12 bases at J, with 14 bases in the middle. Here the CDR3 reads CAISESAGPGNTF. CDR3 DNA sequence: TGTGCCATCAGTGAGTCAGCAGGGCCGGGTAACACCTTC.

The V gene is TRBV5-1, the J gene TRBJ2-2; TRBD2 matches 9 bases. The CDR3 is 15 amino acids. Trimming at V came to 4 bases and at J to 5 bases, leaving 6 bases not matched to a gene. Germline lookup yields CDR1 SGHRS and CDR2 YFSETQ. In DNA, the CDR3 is TGCGCCAGCAGCCCCATAGCGGGGGAAACCGGGGAGCTGTTTTTT. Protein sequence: CASSPIAGETGELFF.

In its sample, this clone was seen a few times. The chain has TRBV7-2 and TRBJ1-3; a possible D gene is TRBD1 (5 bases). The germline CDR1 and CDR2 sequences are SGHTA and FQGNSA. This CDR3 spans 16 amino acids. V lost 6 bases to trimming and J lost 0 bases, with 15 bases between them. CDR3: CASRGEGSLSGNTIYF. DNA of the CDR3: TGTGCCAGCAGAGGGGAGGGCTCCCTCTCTGGAAACACCATATATTTT.

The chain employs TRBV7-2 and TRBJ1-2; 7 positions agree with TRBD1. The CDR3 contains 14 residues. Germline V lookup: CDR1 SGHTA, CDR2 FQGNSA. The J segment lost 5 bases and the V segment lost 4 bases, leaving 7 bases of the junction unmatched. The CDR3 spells CASSSGTDYYGYTF. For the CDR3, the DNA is TGTGCCAGCAGCTCCGGGACAGATTATTATGGCTACACCTTC.

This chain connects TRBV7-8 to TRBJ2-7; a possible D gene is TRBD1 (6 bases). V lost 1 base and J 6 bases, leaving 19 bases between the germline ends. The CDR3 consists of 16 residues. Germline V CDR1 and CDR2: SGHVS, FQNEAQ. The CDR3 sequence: CASSLGRGRGIVEQYF. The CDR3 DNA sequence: TGTGCCAGCAGCTTAGGAAGGGGCAGGGGCATCGTCGAGCAGTACTTC.

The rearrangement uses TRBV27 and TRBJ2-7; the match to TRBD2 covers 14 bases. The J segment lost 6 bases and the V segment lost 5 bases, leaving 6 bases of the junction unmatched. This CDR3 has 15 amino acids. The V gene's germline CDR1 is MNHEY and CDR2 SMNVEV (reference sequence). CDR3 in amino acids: CASSVTSGGASEQYF. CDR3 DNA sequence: TGTGCCAGCAGTGTGACTAGCGGGGGGGCTAGCGAGCAGTACTTC.

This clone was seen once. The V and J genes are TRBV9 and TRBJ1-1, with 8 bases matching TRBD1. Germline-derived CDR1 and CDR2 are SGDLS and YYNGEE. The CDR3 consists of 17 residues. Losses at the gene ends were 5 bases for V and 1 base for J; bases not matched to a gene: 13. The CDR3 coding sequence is TGTGCCAGCAGTCAATCTGCCCGGGACAGGAGGAACACTGAAGCTTTCTTT. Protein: CASSQSARDRRNTEAFF.

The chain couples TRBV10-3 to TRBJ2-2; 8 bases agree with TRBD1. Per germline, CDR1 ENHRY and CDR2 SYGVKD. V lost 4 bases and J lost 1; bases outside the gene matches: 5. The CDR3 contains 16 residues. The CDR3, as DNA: TGTGCCATCAGTGCAGACAGGGGTTTGAACACCGGGGAGCTGTTTTTT. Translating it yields CAISADRGLNTGELFF.

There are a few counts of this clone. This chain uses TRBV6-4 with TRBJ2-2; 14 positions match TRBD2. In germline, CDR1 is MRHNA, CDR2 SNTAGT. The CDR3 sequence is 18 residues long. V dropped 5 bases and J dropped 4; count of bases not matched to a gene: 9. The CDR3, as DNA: TGTGCCAGCAGTCCCGGGACTAGCGGGGGAGAACTCACCGGGGAGCTGTTTTTT. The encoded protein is CASSPGTSGGELTGELFF.

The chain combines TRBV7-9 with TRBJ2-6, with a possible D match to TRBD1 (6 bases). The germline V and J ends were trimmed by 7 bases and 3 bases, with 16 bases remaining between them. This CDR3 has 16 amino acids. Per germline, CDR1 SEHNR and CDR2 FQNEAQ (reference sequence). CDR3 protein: CASTTPGASGANVLTF. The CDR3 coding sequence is TGTGCCAGCACCACCCCAGGGGCTAGTGGGGCCAACGTCCTGACTTTC. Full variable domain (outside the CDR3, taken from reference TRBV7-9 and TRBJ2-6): DTGVSQNPRHKITKRGQNVTFRCDPISEHNRLYWYRQTLGQGPEFLTYFQNEAQLEKSRLLSDRFSAERPKGSFSTLEIQRTEQGDSAMYLCASTTPGASGANVLTFGAGSRLTVL.

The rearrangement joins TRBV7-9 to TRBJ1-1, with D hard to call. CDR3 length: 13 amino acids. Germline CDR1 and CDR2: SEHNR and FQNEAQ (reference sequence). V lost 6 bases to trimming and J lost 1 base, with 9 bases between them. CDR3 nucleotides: TGTGCCAGCAGACCCGGGAGGAACACTGAAGCTTTCTTT. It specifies CASRPGRNTEAFF.

This CDR3 is CASSREAVRPQHF. CDR3 DNA sequence: TGTGCCAGCTCACGTGAGGCGGTTCGGCCCCAGCATTTT. The chain is built from TRBV18 and TRBJ1-5; D gene uncertain. In germline, CDR1 is KGHSH, CDR2 LQKENI. The CDR3 contains 13 residues. The V and J ends lost 4 bases and 9 bases respectively, with 13 bases between them.

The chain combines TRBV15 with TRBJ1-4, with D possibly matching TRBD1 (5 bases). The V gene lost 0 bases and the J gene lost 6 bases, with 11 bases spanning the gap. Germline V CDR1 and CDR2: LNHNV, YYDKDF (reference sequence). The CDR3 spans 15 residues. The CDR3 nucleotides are TGTGCCACCAGCAGAGAAGGCGGGGCGGATGAAAAACTGTTTTTT. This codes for CATSREGGADEKLFF. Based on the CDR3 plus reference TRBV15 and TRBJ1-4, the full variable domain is DAMVIQNPRYQVTQFGKPVTLSCSQTLNHNVMYWYQQKSSQAPKLLFHYYDKDFNNEADTPDNFQSRRPNTSFCFLDIRSPGLGDTAMYLCATSREGGADEKLFFGSGTQLSVL.

Here the CDR3 DNA reads TGTGCTAGTGCCCCGGCCCGGGGGGAGACCCAGTACTTC. This codes for CASAPARGETQYF. This chain uses TRBV12-5 with TRBJ2-5; D possibly corresponds to TRBD2 (6 bases). Per germline, CDR1 LGHNT and CDR2 FRNRAP. The germline V and J ends were trimmed by 7 bases and 5 bases, with 14 bases remaining between them. CDR3 length: 13 residues.

CDR3 sequence: CASSWGLLFSDTQYF. In DNA, the CDR3 is TGTGCCAGCAGCTGGGGACTACTGTTTTCAGATACGCAGTATTTT. This chain joins TRBV7-9 and TRBJ2-3; TRBD2 matches at 7 bases. Germline CDR1 SEHNR, CDR2 FQNEAQ (reference sequence). This CDR3 is built from 15 residues. The J segment lost 4 bases and the V segment lost 4 bases, leaving 8 bases of the junction unmatched.

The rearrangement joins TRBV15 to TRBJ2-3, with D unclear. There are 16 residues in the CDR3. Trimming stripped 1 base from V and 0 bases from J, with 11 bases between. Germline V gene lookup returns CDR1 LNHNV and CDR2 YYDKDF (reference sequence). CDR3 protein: CATSRVWRTSTDTQYF. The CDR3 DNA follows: TGTGCCACCAGCAGAGTTTGGAGAACTAGCACAGATACGCAGTATTTT.

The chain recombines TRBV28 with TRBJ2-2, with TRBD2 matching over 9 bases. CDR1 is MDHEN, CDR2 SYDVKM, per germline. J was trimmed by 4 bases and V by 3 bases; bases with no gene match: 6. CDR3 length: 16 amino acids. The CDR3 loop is CASSFRLAGPTGELFF. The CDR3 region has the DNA TGTGCCAGCAGTTTCCGGCTAGCGGGGCCCACCGGGGAGCTGTTTTTT.

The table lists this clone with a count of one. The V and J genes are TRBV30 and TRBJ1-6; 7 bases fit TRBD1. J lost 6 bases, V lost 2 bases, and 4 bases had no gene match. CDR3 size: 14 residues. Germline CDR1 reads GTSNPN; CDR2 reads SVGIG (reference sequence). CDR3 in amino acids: CAWSLGQSNSPLHF. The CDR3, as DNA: TGTGCCTGGAGTCTGGGACAGAGTAATTCACCCCTCCACTTT.

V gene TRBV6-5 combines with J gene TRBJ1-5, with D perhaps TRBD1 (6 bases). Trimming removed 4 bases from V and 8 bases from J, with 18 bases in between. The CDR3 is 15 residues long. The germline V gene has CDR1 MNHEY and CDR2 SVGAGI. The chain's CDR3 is CASSSGGALSEPQHF. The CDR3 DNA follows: TGTGCCAGCAGTTCGGGGGGCGCTTTATCTGAGCCCCAGCATTTT.

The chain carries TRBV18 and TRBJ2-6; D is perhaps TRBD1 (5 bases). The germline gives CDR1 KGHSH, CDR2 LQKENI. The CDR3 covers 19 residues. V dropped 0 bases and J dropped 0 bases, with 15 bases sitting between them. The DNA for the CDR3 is TGTGCCAGCTCACCACCGAAGACAGCAGAATACTCTGGGGCCAACGTCCTGACTTTC. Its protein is CASSPPKTAEYSGANVLTF.

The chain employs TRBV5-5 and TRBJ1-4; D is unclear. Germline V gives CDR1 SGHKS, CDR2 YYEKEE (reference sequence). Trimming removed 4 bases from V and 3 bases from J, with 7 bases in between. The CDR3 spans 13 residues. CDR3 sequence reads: CASSPRANEKLFF. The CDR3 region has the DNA TGTGCCAGCAGCCCCCGGGCTAATGAAAAACTGTTTTTT.

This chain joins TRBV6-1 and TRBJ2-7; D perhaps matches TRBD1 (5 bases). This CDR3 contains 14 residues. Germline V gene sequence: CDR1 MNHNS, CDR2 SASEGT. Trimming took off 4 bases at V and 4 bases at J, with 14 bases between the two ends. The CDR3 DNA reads TGTGCCAGCAGTGGCCTGGGGCTGGGATACGAGCAGTACTTC. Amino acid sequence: CASSGLGLGYEQYF.

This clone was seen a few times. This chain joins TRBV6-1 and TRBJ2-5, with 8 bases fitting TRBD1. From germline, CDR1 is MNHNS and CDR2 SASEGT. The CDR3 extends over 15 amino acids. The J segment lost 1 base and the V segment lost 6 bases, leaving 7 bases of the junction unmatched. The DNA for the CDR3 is TGTGCCAGCAGCCGACACGACAGGGGCCAAGAGACCCAGTACTTC. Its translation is CASSRHDRGQETQYF.